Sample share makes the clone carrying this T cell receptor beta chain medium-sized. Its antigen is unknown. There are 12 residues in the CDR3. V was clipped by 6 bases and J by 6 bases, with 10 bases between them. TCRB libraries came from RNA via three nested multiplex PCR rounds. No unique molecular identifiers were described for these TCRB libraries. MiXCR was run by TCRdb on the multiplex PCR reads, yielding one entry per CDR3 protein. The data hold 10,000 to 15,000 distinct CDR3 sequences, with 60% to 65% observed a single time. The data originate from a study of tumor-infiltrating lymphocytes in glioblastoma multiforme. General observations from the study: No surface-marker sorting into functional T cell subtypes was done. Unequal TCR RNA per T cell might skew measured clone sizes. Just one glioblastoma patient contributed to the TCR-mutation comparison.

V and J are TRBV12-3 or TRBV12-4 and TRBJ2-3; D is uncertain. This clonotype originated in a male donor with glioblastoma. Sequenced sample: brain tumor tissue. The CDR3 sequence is CASRPSGDTQYF. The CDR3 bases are TGTGCCAGCAGGCCCTCCGGGGATACGCAGTATTTT.